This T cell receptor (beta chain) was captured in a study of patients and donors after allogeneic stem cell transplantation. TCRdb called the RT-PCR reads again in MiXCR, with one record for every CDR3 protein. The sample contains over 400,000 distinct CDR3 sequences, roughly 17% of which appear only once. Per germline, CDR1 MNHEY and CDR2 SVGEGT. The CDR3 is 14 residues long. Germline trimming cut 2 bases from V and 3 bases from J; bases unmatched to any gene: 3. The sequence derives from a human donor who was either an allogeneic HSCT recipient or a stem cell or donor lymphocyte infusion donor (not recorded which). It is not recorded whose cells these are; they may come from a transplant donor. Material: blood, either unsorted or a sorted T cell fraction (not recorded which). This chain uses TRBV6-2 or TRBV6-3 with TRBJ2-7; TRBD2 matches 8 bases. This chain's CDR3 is CASSYRGGRYEQYF. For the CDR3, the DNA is TGTGCCAGCAGTTACCGGGGGGGCCGCTACGAGCAGTACTTC.